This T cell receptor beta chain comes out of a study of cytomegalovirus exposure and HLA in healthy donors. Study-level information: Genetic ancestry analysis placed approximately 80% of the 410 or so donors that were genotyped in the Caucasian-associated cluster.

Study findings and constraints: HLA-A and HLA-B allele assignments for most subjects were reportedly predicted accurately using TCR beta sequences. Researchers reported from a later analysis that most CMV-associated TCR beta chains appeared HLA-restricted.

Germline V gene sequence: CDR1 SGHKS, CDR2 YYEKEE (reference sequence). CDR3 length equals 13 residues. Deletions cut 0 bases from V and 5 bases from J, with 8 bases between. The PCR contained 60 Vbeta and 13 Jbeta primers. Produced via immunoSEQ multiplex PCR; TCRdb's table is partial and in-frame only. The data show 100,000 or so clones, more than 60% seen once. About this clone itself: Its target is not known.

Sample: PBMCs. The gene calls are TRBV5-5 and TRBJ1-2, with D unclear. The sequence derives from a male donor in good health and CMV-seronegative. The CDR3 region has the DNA TGTGCCAGCAGCTTGGGAGCGGGTTATGGCTACACCTTC. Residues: CASSLGAGYGYTF.